The rows below give T cell receptor beta chains drawn from one sample of a study of OX40 agonist ivuxolimab in advanced cancers. Repertoires were generated with immunoSEQ multiplex PCR, while TCRdb's copy carries only in-frame clones and drops some. The sample holds 70,000 to 100,000 clones; 84% are singletons and the top ten take roughly 1.1%. The sample consisted of CD4+ or CD8+ T cells sorted from blood, taken in a trial of the OX40 agonist ivuxolimab. These receptors were obtained from an adult with an advanced solid tumor such as melanoma, head and neck, liver or kidney cancer. The CDR3 runs from the conserved cysteine through the conserved F or W. D genes are given only for firm matches. Clone sizes are given selectively: once, few, many, or a class where the clone is expanded.

v_call	d_call	cdr3_length	clone_size	j_call	cdr3_nt	cdr3_aa
TRBV9	NA	15	NA	TRBJ1-1	TGTGCCAGCAGCGTAGGGGGGACGGTGAACACTGAAGCTTTCTTT	CASSVGGTVNTEAFF
TRBV28	TRBD1	14	NA	TRBJ2-1	TGTGCTAATAGCCAGGGACAGGGCTACAATGAGCAGTTCTTC	CANSQGQGYNEQFF
TRBV5-6	NA	12	NA	TRBJ1-1	TGTGCCAGCAGCTTGGGGAGGAGGGAAGCTTTCTTT	CASSLGRREAFF
TRBV2	NA	12	NA	TRBJ2-7	TGTGCCAGCACAGACCAGAGGGACGAGCAGTACTTC	CASTDQRDEQYF
TRBV11-2	NA	13	NA	TRBJ2-2	TGTGCCAGCACCCTTTGGGGAACCGGGGAGCTGTTTTTT	CASTLWGTGELFF
TRBV18	NA	13	NA	TRBJ1-1	TGTGCCAGCTCACGCGGAGGGGACACTGAAGCTTTCTTT	CASSRGGDTEAFF
TRBV6-6	TRBD1	16	once	TRBJ1-5	TGTGCCAGCAGACCCTGGACAGGGGGTCGCAATCAGCCCCAGCATTTT	CASRPWTGGRNQPQHF
TRBV18	NA	18	NA	TRBJ2-6	TGTGCCAGCTCACTGCAGGGGACACCATCCTCTGGGGCCAACGTCCTGACTTTC	CASSLQGTPSSGANVLTF
TRBV11-2	NA	14	NA	TRBJ2-5	TGTGCCAGCAGCTTAGGTTCGGGGCGGGAGACCCAGTACTTC	CASSLGSGRETQYF
TRBV6-1	TRBD1	15	NA	TRBJ2-3	TGTGCCAGCAGCAGAGGGGGCAGATACACAGATACGCAGTATTTT	CASSRGGRYTDTQYF
TRBV7-2	NA	14	NA	TRBJ1-1	TGTGCCAGCTCACCTTCCCGGGGGCAAGGTGAAGCTTTCTTT	CASSPSRGQGEAFF
TRBV28	NA	12	NA	TRBJ1-3	TGTGCCAGCACCGACTCTGGAAACACCATATATTTT	CASTDSGNTIYF
TRBV11-3	NA	15	once	TRBJ2-3	TGTGCCAGCAGCTTCGGCGGAGGGAAGGCAGATACGCAGTATTTT	CASSFGGGKADTQYF
TRBV9	NA	16	few	TRBJ2-5	TGTGCCAGCGGGCCCCAGGGGCCCTCGGTGGGGGAGACCCAGTACTTC	CASGPQGPSVGETQYF